Included here is one TCR beta chain sequence, with context. Its target is unknown. This record belongs to a study of identical twins. Study-level points and caveats: Beta out-of-frame sequences displayed a weaker excess of sharing between twins.

Template switching added a universal primer site, and cDNA bore unique molecular identifiers. TCRdb re-derived calls from the 5' RACE reads in MiXCR, one entry per CDR3 protein. The table has under 350,000 distinct CDR3 sequences, roughly 8.6% seen once; the top ten hold around 7.1%. Germline CDR1 reads LNHDA; CDR2 reads SQIVND (reference sequence). This CDR3 region has 15 residues. Deletions cut 2 bases from V and 4 bases from J, with 9 bases between. Another study also made use of these data, one on yellow fever vaccine responses in identical twins.

The source is a woman younger than 30 in good health. This rearrangement joins TRBV19 to TRBJ2-6, with D unresolved. Sequenced sample: CD8+ T cells sorted from blood. This CDR3 reads CASSIPGSGANVLTF. The CDR3 DNA sequence: TGTGCCAGTAGTATACCCGGATCCGGGGCCAACGTCCTGACTTTC.